The subject of this entry is one TCR beta chain. This receptor's antigen is unknown. Base-call qualities are not available, and no considerably larger clone is one nucleotide away. Looking up the germline V gene yields CDR1 MNHNS and CDR2 SASEGT. The cysteine opens and the phenylalanine closes a CDR3 of 15 amino acids. Only the CDR3 region is kept as DNA, spanning 45 bases read in frame from base 1. V is cut by 1 base and J by 5 bases, and the space between the germline ends is 13 bases. The collaborating institutions used their own protocols to collect whole blood in K2EDTA tubes. For TCRbeta analysis, collaborators shipped samples in one of three forms: frozen whole blood, isolated PBMCs, or DNA extracted from either of those sample types. The sample comes from a study of blood T cell repertoires in COVID-19 (dated by TCRdb to the early 2020s). For the wider study: Samples covering the acute and convalescent phases of COVID-19 were provided by collaborators in the United States, Italy and Spain. The repertoires were released in a freely available public database meant as a resource for research on the immune response to SARS-CoV-2. Samples were obtained from the ongoing ImmuneRACE study (first 160 participants) and from approximately 1,200 subjects provided by 6 global collaborators. Subjects who had been exposed to COVID-19, were actively infected with it, or had recovered from it provided the deeply sampled blood TCRbeta repertoires that made up the dataset. Where HLA class I and class II types were available, the types were taken from metadata supplied by the sample provider, not from assay-based typing. A de-identified subject ID, COVID-19 status, age in years and sex were almost always included in the sample metadata. The material from the prospective study consisted of cDNA or gDNA derived from T cells, B-cell-depleted T cells, or PBMCs. Findings and caveats that apply to the study as a whole: How much clinical and demographic metadata was included differed by source and by participant, and the metadata was provided uncurated.

TCRbeta CDR3 regions were amplified from genomic DNA by means of the immunoSEQ Assay, a bias-controlled multiplex PCR. On the authors' methods: Within the assay, amplification of reference gene primers was used to estimate how many nucleated cells each sample contained. Sequence reads were collapsed and filtered to measure the absolute abundance of every unique TCRbeta CDR3 rearrangement. Productive Simpson clonality was computed per sample as the square root of Simpson's diversity index over productive rearrangements. TCRdb obtained this table from immuneACCESS and retained in-frame rearrangements with V and J assigned. These tables miss some clones; where compared with another copy, unresolved V genes account for less than half of the shortfall, and the remainder is unexplained. That table gives V, J and clone size, and the DNA gave D and trimming. The sample table lists around 150,000 clones, 75% to 90% of them with a count of one. Roughly 3% of the sample goes to the ten largest clones.

The sequencing input was peripheral blood. This chain is built from TRBV6-1 and TRBJ2-3; a tentative D call is TRBD2 (6 bases match). The sequence came from a woman between 55 and 75 years old with active COVID-19. The CDR3 has the sequence CASSEVEGLKDTQYF. The DNA sequence is as follows: TGTGCCAGCAGTGAAGTGGAGGGGCTGAAAGATACGCAGTATTTT.